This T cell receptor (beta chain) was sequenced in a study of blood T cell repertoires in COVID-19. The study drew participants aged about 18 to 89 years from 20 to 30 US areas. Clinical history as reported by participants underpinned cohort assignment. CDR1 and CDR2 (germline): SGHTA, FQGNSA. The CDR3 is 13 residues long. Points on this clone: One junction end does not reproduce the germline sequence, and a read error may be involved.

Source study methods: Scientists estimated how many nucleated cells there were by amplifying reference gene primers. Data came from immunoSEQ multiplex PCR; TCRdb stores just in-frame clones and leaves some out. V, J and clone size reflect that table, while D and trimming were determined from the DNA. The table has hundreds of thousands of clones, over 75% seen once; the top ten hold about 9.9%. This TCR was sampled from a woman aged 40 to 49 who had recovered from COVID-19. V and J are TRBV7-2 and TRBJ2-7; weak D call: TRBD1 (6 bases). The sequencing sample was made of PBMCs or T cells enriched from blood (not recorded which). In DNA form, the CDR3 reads TGTGCCAGCAGCGTAGACCAGGGGACCACCTTAGCCTTC. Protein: CASSVDQGTTLAF.